Below, 16 T cell receptor beta chains from the same sample are listed, as sequenced in a study of CD8 T cells in Susac syndrome. RNA, at about 0.45 to 1 ug, was reverse transcribed with random hexamers. TCRdb re-analysed the immunoSEQ multiplex PCR reads in MiXCR, keeping a single row per CDR3 protein. This sample has around 110,000 distinct CDR3 sequences, with around 94% found just once. The sample comprised CD8+ T cells from PBMCs. The receptors were gathered from a human donor with Susac syndrome.

The chain employs TRBV24-1 and TRBJ2-3; D might be TRBD2 (5 bases). This CDR3 contains 14 residues. CDR1 KGHDR and CDR2 SFDVKD come from the germline V gene. V lost 7 bases to trimming and J lost 1 base, with 11 bases between them. The CDR3 DNA sequence: TGTGCCACCAGGAGTAGTAGCGGCACAGATACGCAGTATTTT. Its translation is CATRSSSGTDTQYF.

The chain recombines TRBV27 with TRBJ2-7; D unresolved. This CDR3 has 14 amino acids. The ends were cut back, 2 bases at V and 3 bases at J, with 11 bases in the middle. Germline lookup yields CDR1 MNHEY and CDR2 SMNVEV (reference sequence). The DNA of the CDR3 is TGTGCCAGCAGTTTAAAAGGTGTCCTCTACGAGCAGTACTTC. Residues: CASSLKGVLYEQYF.

The chain is built from TRBV7-3 and TRBJ2-7, with 10 bases that match TRBD2. Germline assignment: CDR1 SGHTA and CDR2 FQGTGA. The CDR3 consists of 15 residues. J was trimmed by 0 bases and V by 5 bases; bases with no gene match: 4. The CDR3 region has the DNA TGTGCCAGCAGCCCAGCGGGGGGGCCCTCCTACGAGCAGTACTTC. Its translation: CASSPAGGPSYEQYF.

The V gene is TRBV20-1, the J gene TRBJ1-1; unclear D gene. The CDR3 is 12 amino acids. Trimming shortened V by 0 bases and J by 8 bases, and 10 bases separated the two germline ends. From germline, CDR1 is DFQATT and CDR2 SNEGSKA (reference sequence). The CDR3 region is CSARDGGPEAFF. CDR3 nucleotide sequence: TGCAGTGCTAGAGATGGTGGACCCGAAGCTTTCTTT.

This clonotype has just one count. The V call is TRBV7-6, the J call TRBJ1-6; maybe TRBD1 (6 bases). V was shortened by 4 bases and J by 7 bases, with 14 bases between the two germline ends. The CDR3 is made up of 15 amino acids. Germline CDR1 and CDR2: SGHVS and FNYEAQ. Here the CDR3 reads CASSSSGGPNSPLHF. CDR3 sequence (DNA): TGTGCCAGCAGCTCCTCGGGGGGGCCAAATTCACCCCTCCACTTT.

The gene calls are TRBV9 and TRBJ1-2, with D perhaps matching TRBD1 (5 bases). Germline V gene data show CDR1 as SGDLS and CDR2 as YYNGEE. The CDR3 contains 14 residues. V was shortened by 4 bases and J by 4 bases, with 14 bases between the two germline ends. DNA for the CDR3: TGTGCCAGCAGCTCGCATGACAGAGTCTATGGCTACACCTTC. Amino acids: CASSSHDRVYGYTF.

V usage is TRBV14 and J usage is TRBJ2-1, with 8 bases identical to TRBD1. The CDR3 is 14 amino acids. CDR1 and CDR2 from the germline V gene are SGHDN and FVKESK. The V gene end was trimmed by 8 bases and the J gene end by 7 bases; junction bases not matched to a gene: 10. The CDR3 reads CASSFGTGINEQFF. The CDR3 coding sequence is TGTGCCAGCTCCTTCGGGACAGGAATAAATGAGCAGTTCTTC.

The chain has TRBV20-1 and TRBJ1-5; D remains unclear. Germline V gene sequence: CDR1 DFQATT, CDR2 SNEGSKA (reference sequence). Trimming shortened V by 0 bases and J by 3 bases, and 15 bases separated the two germline ends. This CDR3 has 16 residues. CDR3 bases: TGCAGTGCTAGAGATCAAGAAGGAACGGCCAATCAGCCCCAGCATTTT. Encoded protein: CSARDQEGTANQPQHF.

This sequence joins TRBV6-5 and TRBJ2-7, with D possibly being TRBD1 (6 bases). Germline V gene lookup returns CDR1 MNHEY and CDR2 SVGAGI. There are 17 residues in the CDR3. The V and J ends lost 4 bases and 2 bases respectively, with 21 bases between them. The CDR3 protein is CASSLLPSTGPPYEQYF. DNA for the CDR3: TGTGCCAGCAGTTTACTACCCTCGACAGGCCCCCCCTACGAGCAGTACTTC.

The chain combines TRBV29-1 with TRBJ2-5; TRBD1 or TRBD2 may be the D gene (6 bases each). Per germline, CDR1 SQVTM and CDR2 ANQGSEA. The V end was cut by 7 bases, the J end by 2 bases, with 14 bases between. This CDR3 is 13 amino acids long. The CDR3 DNA reads as TGCAGCGCGGAAAGGGGGGCTCAAGAGACCCAGTACTTC. It translates to CSAERGAQETQYF.

The V gene is TRBV7-9, the J gene TRBJ2-3; 14 positions match TRBD2. The trim removed 3 bases at V and 2 bases at J, leaving 7 bases unmatched. The germline CDR1 and CDR2 sequences are SEHNR and FQNEAQ (reference sequence). CDR3 length: 18 amino acids. The CDR3 sequence is CASSFPGLAGVHTDTQYF. The CDR3 nucleotides read TGTGCCAGCAGCTTTCCGGGACTAGCGGGGGTTCACACAGATACGCAGTATTTT.

The rearrangement uses TRBV2 and TRBJ2-1; TRBD2 matches at 8 bases. V gave up 5 bases and J gave up 8 bases; unmatched junction bases: 11. CDR1 and CDR2 (germline): SNHLY, FYNNEI. CDR3 size: 15 residues. The CDR3: CASSPAGAQGHEQFF. The CDR3 DNA is TGTGCCAGCAGTCCAGCGGGGGCACAAGGTCATGAGCAGTTCTTC.

The chain couples TRBV12-3 or TRBV12-4 to TRBJ2-5, with D possibly TRBD1 on 6 matching bases. The ends were cut back, 5 bases at V and 2 bases at J, with 15 bases in the middle. The CDR3 runs to 15 residues. Written as DNA, the CDR3 is TGTGCCAGCAGTCCGATACAGGGTCGGCAAGAGACCCAGTACTTC. This gives the protein CASSPIQGRQETQYF.

The chain employs TRBV7-2 and TRBJ2-7, with TRBD1 as a possible D gene (6 bases). The germline V gene has CDR1 SGHTA and CDR2 FQGNSA. The V end lost 2 bases, the J end lost 2 bases, and 16 bases lay between the germline ends. The CDR3 runs 16 residues. CDR3 sequence reads: CASSLFPSSGAYEQYF. DNA for the CDR3: TGTGCCAGCAGCTTATTTCCCTCCTCAGGGGCCTACGAGCAGTACTTC.

The chain has TRBV19 and TRBJ2-2, with 7 bases aligning to TRBD2. The CDR3 runs to 16 residues. From germline, CDR1 is LNHDA and CDR2 SQIVND (reference sequence). The V segment lost 7 bases and the J segment 4 bases; nucleotides outside the gene matches: 12. CDR3 DNA sequence: TGTGCCAGTACCCCAGGTTGGGGAGGGAGCACCGGGGAGCTGTTTTTT. This gives the protein CASTPGWGGSTGELFF.

This clonotype is a singleton in its sample. V and J are TRBV15 and TRBJ2-5, with D perhaps TRBD2 (6 bases). Looked up from germline, CDR1 is LNHNV and CDR2 is YYDKDF (reference sequence). This CDR3 has 14 residues. The V end was cut by 0 bases, the J end by 5 bases, with 10 bases between. CDR3 amino acids: CATSRDLGGETQYF. The CDR3 DNA follows: TGTGCCACCAGCAGAGATTTGGGGGGTGAGACCCAGTACTTC.